These 17 T cell receptor beta chains originate from one sample sequenced in a study of shared clonotypes between healthy human individuals. TCRdb's copy holds only in-frame clones and misses some; the assay was immunoSEQ multiplex PCR. The sample carries 2 million to 2.5 million clones, about 90% recorded once. Sequencing used naive CD4+ T cells from PBMCs. Subset described: CD45RA+ positively selected. The receptor source for this set is a man in his late teens or twenties in good health. Some clones in this sample may be carry-over from other donors' samples.

The chain is built from TRBV5-1 and TRBJ2-3; 12 bases match TRBD2. CDR1 and CDR2 from the germline V gene are SGHRS and YFSETQ. The CDR3 loop spans 15 amino acids. The V segment lost 5 bases and the J segment 2 bases; nucleotides outside the gene matches: 3. CDR3 sequence: CASSRTSGATDTQYF. In DNA, the CDR3 is TGCGCCAGCAGTCGGACTAGCGGGGCCACAGATACGCAGTATTTT.

In this sample, this clone turned up once. The chain couples TRBV5-8 to TRBJ2-7; the D is unclear. Germline lookup yields CDR1 SGHTS and CDR2 YDEGEE. The CDR3 has 13 amino acids. V was shortened by 2 bases and J by 2 bases, with 8 bases between the two germline ends. CDR3: CASSFRIPYEQYF. The CDR3 DNA sequence: TGTGCCAGCAGCTTTCGGATTCCCTACGAGCAGTACTTC.

J is TRBJ1-1 and V is TRBV14; 9 bases match TRBD1. The germline V gene has CDR1 SGHDN and CDR2 FVKESK. The CDR3 has 16 amino acids. Trimming took 4 bases from V and 4 from J; bases not matched to a gene: 10. The CDR3 reads CASSPGTGSSGTEAFF. CDR3 sequence (DNA): TGTGCCAGCAGCCCAGGGACAGGGTCAAGTGGCACTGAAGCTTTCTTT.

The rearrangement links TRBV19 to TRBJ1-5, with a tentative D call TRBD1 (6 bases). Trimming removed 7 bases at V and 10 bases at J, with 17 bases between. The germline CDR1 and CDR2 sequences are LNHDA and SQIVND (reference sequence). This CDR3 spans 13 amino acids. This chain's CDR3 is CASKRRGQPPQHF. The CDR3 coding sequence is TGTGCCAGTAAGCGGCGGGGGCAGCCTCCCCAGCATTTT.

This sequence joins TRBV5-1 and TRBJ2-1; 12 bases match TRBD2. Germline trimming cut 0 bases from V and 6 bases from J; bases unmatched to any gene: 7. The length of the CDR3 is 17 residues. CDR1 and CDR2 (germline): SGHRS, YFSETQ. CDR3 sequence reads: CASSLDLLTSGSNEQFF. In DNA form, the CDR3 reads TGCGCCAGCAGCTTGGATCTCTTGACTAGCGGGAGCAATGAGCAGTTCTTC.

The genes are TRBV6-5 and TRBJ1-2, with 10 bases matching TRBD1. CDR3 length: 15 residues. Per germline, CDR1 MNHEY and CDR2 SVGAGI. V dropped 5 bases and J dropped 2; count of bases not matched to a gene: 5. Here the CDR3 DNA reads TGTGCCAGCAGTGGTCCGGGACAGGGGAACTATGGCTACACCTTC. Translated, it gives CASSGPGQGNYGYTF.

The V and J genes are TRBV5-1 and TRBJ2-3, with 9 bases matching TRBD2. Looked up from germline, CDR1 is SGHRS and CDR2 is YFSETQ. Germline trimming cut 1 base from V and 5 bases from J; bases unmatched to any gene: 11. The CDR3 totals 17 residues. The CDR3 nucleotides read TGCGCCAGCAGCTTGTCTCCTCCGGGACTAGCACGAGATACGCAGTATTTT. Residues: CASSLSPPGLARDTQYF.

The chain couples TRBV10-3 to TRBJ2-1; tentative D call: TRBD2 (5 bases). Trimming removed 7 bases at V and 0 bases at J, with 22 bases between. CDR1 is ENHRY, CDR2 SYGVKD, per germline. This CDR3 comprises 18 residues. CDR3 DNA: TGTGCCATCAAACCTCGGGGTGGACCGATGAGCTCCTACAATGAGCAGTTCTTC. This encodes CAIKPRGGPMSSYNEQFF.

About this clone: This sample also contains other DNA sequences that code for the same CDR3. The chain carries TRBV18 and TRBJ2-7; unclear D gene. Looked up from germline, CDR1 is KGHSH and CDR2 is LQKENI. Trimming pared 3 bases from V and 2 bases from J, leaving 8 bases between. This CDR3 comprises 13 residues. DNA of the CDR3: TGTGCCAGCTCACCTGGACGGGCCTACGAGCAGTACTTC. Its protein is CASSPGRAYEQYF.

The genes are TRBV4-3 and TRBJ2-2; D tentatively reads TRBD1 or TRBD2 (5 bases each). The germline V gene encodes CDR1 LGHNA and CDR2 YSLEER. There are 14 residues in the CDR3. Trimming removed 4 bases from V and 3 bases from J, with 9 bases in between. CDR3 region: CASSRGPYTGELFF. For the CDR3, the DNA is TGCGCCAGCAGCCGGGGACCGTACACCGGGGAGCTGTTTTTT.

The V and J genes are TRBV5-4 and TRBJ1-3; unclear D gene. CDR3 length: 13 amino acids. V was shortened by 1 base and J by 4 bases, with 6 bases between the two germline ends. The germline V gene has CDR1 SGHNT and CDR2 YYREEE (reference sequence). DNA of the CDR3: TGTGCCAGCAGCTTGCTAGAAGGAAACACCATATATTTT. Protein product: CASSLLEGNTIYF.

The rearrangement joins TRBV9 to TRBJ2-1; TRBD2 matches at 11 bases. Trimming at V came to 3 bases and at J to 5 bases, leaving 4 bases not matched to a gene. The germline V gene encodes CDR1 SGDLS and CDR2 YYNGEE. The CDR3 contains 15 residues. The CDR3 protein is CASSAQLAGDNEQFF. The DNA for the CDR3 is TGTGCCAGCAGCGCACAACTAGCGGGAGACAATGAGCAGTTCTTC.

This clone was observed once. This chain joins TRBV7-9 and TRBJ2-7, with D unclear. Trimming removed 6 bases from V and 6 bases from J, with 12 bases in between. From germline, CDR1 is SEHNR and CDR2 FQNEAQ (reference sequence). The CDR3 length is 12 residues. The CDR3 region is CASSSLDSEQYF. The CDR3 DNA follows: TGTGCCAGCAGTTCTTTGGATTCCGAGCAGTACTTC.

The chain couples TRBV28 to TRBJ2-5, with D possibly called TRBD1 or TRBD2 (5 bases each). V lost 8 bases, J lost 1 base, and 17 bases lay in between. There are 15 residues in the CDR3. Per the germline V gene, CDR1 is MDHEN and CDR2 is SYDVKM. CDR3 in DNA: TGTGCCAGCCGCCCCCCTGGTGGGGGCCAAGAGACCCAGTACTTC. Protein: CASRPPGGGQETQYF.

The rearrangement links TRBV15 to TRBJ2-2; no clear D gene. V was cut by 1 base and J by 6 bases, with 12 bases left in between. The CDR3 has 15 amino acids. Germline CDR1 reads LNHNV; CDR2 reads YYDKDF (reference sequence). CDR3 nucleotides: TGTGCCACCAGCAGAGTGCTCGAAGGGTCCGGGGAGCTGTTTTTT. It translates to CATSRVLEGSGELFF.

This chain uses TRBV7-9 with TRBJ2-2; 9 bases are a match to TRBD2. Germline V gene lookup returns CDR1 SEHNR and CDR2 FQNEAQ (reference sequence). This CDR3 contains 14 residues. The junction had 6 bases not matched to a gene; V was cut back by 7 bases and J by 6 bases. CDR3 in amino acids: CASTRLAAAGELFF. CDR3 DNA: TGTGCCAGCACCCGACTAGCGGCCGCCGGGGAGCTGTTTTTT.

The J gene is TRBJ2-5, the V gene TRBV7-9; the match to TRBD2 covers 7 bases. The DNA matches TRBJ2-7 better at its end, which makes the J call doubtful. Germline V gene sequence: CDR1 SEHNR, CDR2 FQNEAQ (reference sequence). This CDR3 spans 15 amino acids. The CDR3: CASSLAGLSSYEQYF. The CDR3 DNA is TGTGCCAGCAGCTTAGCGGGACTAAGTTCCTACGAGCAGTACTTC.